These 15 T cell receptor beta chains share one sample of origin, sequenced in a study of shared clonotypes between healthy human individuals. Generated by immunoSEQ multiplex PCR, the TCRdb table keeps only in-frame clones and is missing some. The sample consists of 1,500,000 or so clones, just under 99% of them appearing once. Sequenced: naive CD4+ T cells sorted from blood. Sample subset: CD45RA+ positively selected. All receptors come from a man aged 30 to 39 in good health.

The V gene is TRBV7-2, the J gene TRBJ1-2, with D possibly being TRBD1 (5 bases). The germline CDR1 and CDR2 sequences are SGHTA and FQGNSA. V was pared by 3 bases and J by 7 bases, with 12 bases between. The CDR3 loop spans 13 amino acids. The CDR3 loop is CASSFDSAGGYTF. The CDR3 nucleotides read TGTGCCAGCAGCTTCGACAGCGCCGGTGGCTACACCTTC.

The chain has TRBV29-1 and TRBJ1-1, with no clear D. This CDR3 has 11 residues. Trimming pared 7 bases from V and 6 bases from J, leaving 12 bases between. Germline CDR1 SQVTM, CDR2 ANQGSEA. CDR3 bases: TGCAGCGGTTGGAAAGGGTCTGAAGCTTTCTTT. Translated: CSGWKGSEAFF. Drawing the rest from reference TRBV29-1 and TRBJ1-1, the complete variable domain is SAVISQKPSRDICQRGTSLTIQCQVDSQVTMMFWYRQQPGQSLTLIATANQGSEATYESGFVIDKFPISRPNLTFSTLTVSNMSPEDSSIYLCSGWKGSEAFFGQGTRLTVV.

This chain uses TRBV27 with TRBJ2-7; 10 nucleotides align to TRBD2. V lost 3 bases, J lost 2 bases, and 7 bases stayed unmatched. Germline CDR1 MNHEY, CDR2 SMNVEV (reference sequence). This CDR3 spans 16 amino acids. The CDR3 DNA follows: TGTGCCAGCAGTTTGTGGACCGGGACTAGCGCCTACGAGCAGTACTTC. Translated, it gives CASSLWTGTSAYEQYF.

This chain uses TRBV5-5 with TRBJ1-4; D uncertain. Germline V gives CDR1 SGHKS, CDR2 YYEKEE (reference sequence). The CDR3 has 17 amino acids. Between the trimmed V and J ends, which lost 4 bases and 0 bases, there was a span of 16 bases. The CDR3 loop reads CASSPTSGLATNEKLFF. The CDR3 nucleotides read TGTGCCAGCAGCCCCACGTCAGGATTAGCAACTAATGAAAAACTGTTTTTT.

The chain links TRBV19 to TRBJ1-5; 7 bases are shared with TRBD1. Germline CDR1 LNHDA, CDR2 SQIVND (reference sequence). The CDR3 covers 14 residues. V trimming: 9 bases; J trimming: 0 bases; junction bases outside the gene matches: 5. The chain's CDR3 is CASTQGYSNQPQHF. CDR3 coding DNA: TGTGCCAGCACACAGGGGTATAGCAATCAGCCCCAGCATTTT. The whole variable domain, remainder taken from reference TRBV19 and TRBJ1-5, is DGGITQSPKYLFRKEGQNVTLSCEQNLNHDAMYWYRQDPGQGLRLIYYSQIVNDFQKGDIAEGYSVSREKKESFPLTVTSAQKNPTAFYLCASTQGYSNQPQHFGDGTRLSIL.

About this clone: This sample includes further DNA sequences coding for the same CDR3. The chain couples TRBV5-1 to TRBJ2-3, with unresolved D. This CDR3 has 13 residues. CDR1 SGHRS and CDR2 YFSETQ come from the germline V gene. Trimming took off 0 bases at V and 3 bases at J, with 5 bases between the two ends. The DNA of the CDR3 is TGCGCCAGCAGCTTGGTACCGACAGATACGCAGTATTTT. Protein product: CASSLVPTDTQYF.

The chain uses TRBV5-1 and TRBJ2-3, with D hard to call. The V end was cut by 0 bases, the J end by 3 bases, with 11 bases between. This CDR3 spans 15 amino acids. Per the germline V gene, CDR1 is SGHRS and CDR2 is YFSETQ. DNA of the CDR3: TGCGCCAGCAGCTTGGACAAGCAATTTACAGATACGCAGTATTTT. Its protein is CASSLDKQFTDTQYF.

The J gene is TRBJ1-1, the V gene TRBV30; D ambiguous. The V gene's germline CDR1 is GTSNPN and CDR2 SVGIG (reference sequence). The CDR3 loop spans 17 amino acids. Trimming pared 4 bases from V and 1 base from J, leaving 22 bases between. CDR3 sequence (DNA): TGTGCCTGGACTTCCGGACTGGGAGTCAACCGGAACACTGAAGCTTTCTTT. It codes for CAWTSGLGVNRNTEAFF.

The rearrangement joins TRBV2 to TRBJ2-5; 11 bases fit TRBD1. This CDR3 is built from 17 residues. The V segment lost 4 bases and the J segment 5 bases; nucleotides outside the gene matches: 12. CDR1 SNHLY and CDR2 FYNNEI come from the germline V gene. CDR3: CASSGLIRDRGVETQYF. CDR3 nucleotide sequence: TGTGCCAGCAGTGGTCTGATCCGGGACAGGGGGGTGGAGACCCAGTACTTC.

The rearrangement uses TRBV14 and TRBJ2-2; D may match TRBD1 or TRBD2 (5 bases each). The CDR3 is 14 amino acids. The germline CDR1 and CDR2 sequences are SGHDN and FVKESK. The V gene lost 0 bases and the J gene lost 4 bases, with 6 bases spanning the gap. The CDR3 DNA follows: TGTGCCAGCAGCCAAGAGAGGGGCACCGGGGAGCTGTTTTTT. It translates to CASSQERGTGELFF.

CDR3 sequence reads: CASEGGSARGSYEQYF. The CDR3 DNA sequence: TGTGCCAGCGAGGGAGGGTCGGCGCGGGGCTCCTACGAGCAGTACTTC. The genes are TRBV6-6 and TRBJ2-7; 7 nucleotides align to TRBD2. Germline-derived CDR1 and CDR2 are MNHNY and SVGAGI (reference sequence). The CDR3 spans 16 residues. Trimming at V came to 8 bases and at J to 0 bases, leaving 13 bases not matched to a gene.

This chain uses TRBV29-1 with TRBJ2-2; D perhaps matches TRBD2 (6 bases). The CDR3 has 14 amino acids. The germline V gene has CDR1 SQVTM and CDR2 ANQGSEA. Trimming removed 4 bases from V and 1 base from J, with 10 bases in between. CDR3 protein: CSVGMGGNTGELFF. CDR3 nucleotide sequence: TGCAGCGTTGGAATGGGGGGGAACACCGGGGAGCTGTTTTTT.

The chain carries TRBV9 and TRBJ2-1; weak D call: TRBD1 (6 bases). CDR1 is SGDLS, CDR2 YYNGEE, per germline. V lost 4 bases and J 9 bases, leaving 23 bases between the germline ends. This CDR3 is 16 amino acids long. The CDR3 region is CASSREPGAATGEQFF. CDR3 DNA: TGTGCCAGCAGCAGAGAGCCAGGGGCGGCGACTGGTGAGCAGTTCTTC.

The chain couples TRBV5-1 to TRBJ2-2, with a possible D match to TRBD1 (6 bases). V lost 9 bases to trimming and J lost 4 bases, with 13 bases between them. From germline, CDR1 is SGHRS and CDR2 YFSETQ. The CDR3 has 13 amino acids. The CDR3 region has the DNA TGCGCCACCTCGAAGGGGGTCACCGGGGAGCTGTTTTTT. It translates to CATSKGVTGELFF.

The chain has TRBV2 and TRBJ1-5; D unresolved. Looked up from germline, CDR1 is SNHLY and CDR2 is FYNNEI. Trimming took 7 bases from V and 0 from J, leaving 10 bases between them. CDR3 length equals 14 residues. The CDR3 DNA is TGTGCCAGCACCAACGACGGTAGCAATCAGCCCCAGCATTTT. This sequence encodes CASTNDGSNQPQHF.